Below are 5 T cell receptor beta chains sequenced from a single sample in a study of blood T cell repertoires in COVID-19. The method was immunoSEQ multiplex PCR; TCRdb's version includes in-frame clones alone and lacks a portion of them. The data show roughly 330,000 clones, about 87% seen once. The sequencing sample was made of PBMCs or T cells enriched from blood (not recorded which). Every receptor here comes from a woman aged 25-40 years who had recovered from COVID-19.

The chain links TRBV24-1 to TRBJ1-3; a weak D match, TRBD1 (5 bases). Germline V gene data show CDR1 as KGHDR and CDR2 as SFDVKD. The CDR3 contains 15 residues. V lost 9 bases and J 4 bases, leaving 18 bases between the germline ends. This CDR3 is CATEFRAIWGNTIYF. The CDR3 region has the DNA TGTGCCACCGAATTCAGGGCGATCTGGGGAAACACCATATATTTT.

The rearrangement uses TRBV6-5 and TRBJ1-2; D is uncertain. The CDR3 totals 13 residues. CDR1 MNHEY and CDR2 SVGAGI come from the germline V gene. Trimming pared 6 bases from V and 5 bases from J, leaving 13 bases between. The CDR3 region has the DNA TGTGCCAGCAGCCAGGAGGGCCGTTATGGCTACACCTTC. The encoded protein is CASSQEGRYGYTF.

V and J are TRBV19 and TRBJ2-7, with TRBD1 matching over 9 bases. The CDR3 extends over 14 amino acids. V dropped 4 bases and J dropped 8; count of bases not matched to a gene: 9. The germline V gene has CDR1 LNHDA and CDR2 SQIVND (reference sequence). The CDR3 bases are TGTGCCAGTAGTACGACCGGGACAGGGTTGCAGCAGTACTTC. This sequence encodes CASSTTGTGLQQYF.

The V gene is TRBV11-3, the J gene TRBJ1-1; D is uncertain. This CDR3 has 13 residues. Trimming stripped 5 bases from V and 2 bases from J, with 9 bases between. The germline gives CDR1 SGHNT, CDR2 YENEEA. The CDR3 sequence is CASSPRHNTEAFF. The CDR3 coding sequence is TGTGCCAGCAGCCCCCGACATAACACTGAAGCTTTCTTT.

This clone was observed a few times. The chain combines TRBV30 with TRBJ1-1; possibly TRBD1 for D (5 bases). CDR1 and CDR2 from the germline V gene are GTSNPN and SVGIG (reference sequence). Trimming cost V 2 bases and J 4 bases, with 11 bases left between them. The CDR3 is 13 amino acids. This CDR3 reads CAWSFRGGTEAFF. Here the CDR3 DNA reads TGTGCCTGGAGTTTTCGGGGGGGCACTGAAGCTTTCTTT.